The entry below describes one T cell receptor beta chain. The antigen remains undetermined. Overall study findings and caveats: Tumor memory CD4+ T cell TCR gene usage was found to cluster with blood and lymph node memory CD4+ cells and with lymph node naive CD4+ cells. Tumor Tregs overlapped most with tumor, then blood, naive CD4+ cells.

Memory CD4+ cells were defined as CD4+CD45RO+CD25-. Semi-nested PCR with Nested Universal Primer A followed constant-region reverse priming of full-length variable regions. TCRdb re-called the 5' RACE reads through MiXCR, storing one row per CDR3 protein. The sample lists around 52,000 distinct CDR3 sequences, 25% to 35% occurring once. This sequence originates from a female donor with breast cancer. The sample taken for sequencing was tumor-infiltrating memory CD4+ T cells sorted from the breast tumor. As to subset: memory CD4+ T cells, CD4+CD45RO+CD25-.

CDR3 sequence reads: CASRPYGRTSGRNEQFF. The CDR3 nucleotides read TGTGCCAGCAGACCCTACGGGCGGACTAGCGGGAGGAATGAGCAGTTCTTC. The chain couples TRBV6-2 or TRBV6-3 to TRBJ2-1, with 14 bases aligning to TRBD2. Germline V gene lookup returns CDR1 MNHEY and CDR2 SVGEGT. V dropped 6 bases and J dropped 7; count of bases not matched to a gene: 11. The CDR3 is 17 amino acids.